This T cell receptor beta chain was identified during a study of Ad26.COV2.S vaccination and SARS-CoV-2 variants. Study-wide context: Trial arm assignment for the donor was COV1001 Ad26.COV2.S. The vaccine Ad26.COV2.S was put into the muscle once, or twice with 56 days between.

Study-wide points: Responses of T cells in total may have been underestimated by the TCR breadth and depth analyses. Vaccinated individuals (as opposed to placebo recipients) had higher spike-specific TCR breadth.

Assay: immunoSEQ multiplex PCR; the TCRdb copy retains only in-frame clones and omits some. The data contain around 450,000 clones, 89% of them seen just once; the ten biggest clones take up around 2.5%. Germline V gene sequence: CDR1 LNHDA, CDR2 SQIVND (reference sequence). The germline V and J ends were trimmed by 2 bases and 1 base, with 5 bases remaining between them. The CDR3 runs 14 residues. Turning to this clone: Its antigen is undetermined.

The treatment here: about 20 received Ad26.COV2.S at low or high dose, single or two shots; roughly 5 received placebo; per-sample allocation not given. Vaccine and placebo recipients were sampled on day 63 after the first injection. The TCR was taken from a person aged 18-65 years who received the Ad26.COV2.S COVID-19 vaccine or a placebo. The sample in question was peripheral blood, obtained in a trial of Ad26.COV2.S vaccine versus placebo. This rearrangement joins TRBV19 to TRBJ2-2, with D hard to call. CDR3 nucleotides: TGTGCCAGTAGTATATCCGTGAACACCGGGGAGCTGTTTTTT. It yields the protein CASSISVNTGELFF.